This TCR beta chain was documented in a study of T-cell reconstitution after alpha-beta-depleted transplantation in children (dated by TCRdb to 2016 to 2018). Study-wide context: Using TCR repertoire profiling, the study quantitatively followed how T-cell immune reconstitution unfolded in children after TCRalphabeta/CD19-depleted allogeneic hematopoietic cell transplantation.

Library creation used PCR. This sample was sequenced with an Illumina HiSeq 2500. To normalize quantification of the TCRbeta repertoire, the TCR libraries were built with molecular barcoding that relied on unique molecular identifiers. TCRdb ran its own pipeline on the public reads, namely fastp trimming at Q25 and MiXCR clone calling, and kept in-frame beta chains. Every entry covers one CDR3 protein and lists the most common genes and DNA from its rows. The sample has around 600,000 distinct CDR3 sequences on record, over 9.5% of them singletons. Clones ranked in the top ten supply roughly 4% of the sample. Including cysteine and phenylalanine, the CDR3 has 16 amino acids. The DNA shown is the 48-base CDR3, in frame from base 1. The germline V gene (reference sequence) specifies PRHDT as CDR1 and FYEKMQ as CDR2. This clonotype was picked up a small number of times. It has no known antigen specificity. One junction end disagrees with the germline gene, perhaps due to a read error.

This chain is built from TRBV13 and TRBJ2-7; TRBD1 is a possible D gene, resting on 6 matching bases. Specimen: PBMCs from the stem cell graft donor, collected from the stem cell graft. The source of this sequence is a human donor who donated a stem cell graft to a child with acute myeloid leukemia. The CDR3 region reads CASSLEGRTGTPSLFF. The nucleotide sequence reads as follows: TGTGCCAGCAGCTTAGAGGGAAGGACCGGGACACCATCCTTGTTTTTC.